This TCR beta chain stems from a study of lymphopenia after photon versus proton radiotherapy. Comments on this clone: Its antigen is undetermined.

Sequencing was performed with immunoSEQ multiplex PCR; in TCRdb, only in-frame clones are kept and a portion is missing. This sample has 43,000 or so clones, with 85% found just once. The CDR3 has 17 residues. Germline loops: CDR1 SGHAT, CDR2 FQDESV (reference sequence). V lost 5 bases to trimming and J lost 0 bases; unmatched junction nucleotides: 13. Study findings and constraints: Larger post-nadir TCR diversity loss correlated inversely with survival in deceased patients.

The TCR was taken from a man aged 35 to 55 with gastric cancer. The J gene is TRBJ2-7, the V gene TRBV11-1, with TRBD1 matching 7 bases. The sample was peripheral blood, taken from a patient treated with photon-based radiotherapy. CDR3 region: CASSPSPRQGDSYEQYF. The CDR3 nucleotides are TGTGCCAGCAGCCCCAGCCCGCGACAGGGAGACTCCTACGAGCAGTACTTC.